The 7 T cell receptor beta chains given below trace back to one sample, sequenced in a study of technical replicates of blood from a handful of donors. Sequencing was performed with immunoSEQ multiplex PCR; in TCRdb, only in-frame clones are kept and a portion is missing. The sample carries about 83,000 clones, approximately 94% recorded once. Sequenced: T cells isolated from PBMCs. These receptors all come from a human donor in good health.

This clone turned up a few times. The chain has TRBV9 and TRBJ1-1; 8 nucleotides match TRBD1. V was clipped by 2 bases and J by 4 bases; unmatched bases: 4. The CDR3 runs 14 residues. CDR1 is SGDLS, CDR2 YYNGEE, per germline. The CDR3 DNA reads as TGTGCCAGCAGCGTGGGACAGGATACCACTGAAGCTTTCTTT. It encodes CASSVGQDTTEAFF.

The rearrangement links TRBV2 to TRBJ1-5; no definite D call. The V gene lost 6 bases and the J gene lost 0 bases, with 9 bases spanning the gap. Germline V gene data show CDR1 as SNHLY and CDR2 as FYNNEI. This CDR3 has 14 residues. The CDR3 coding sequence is TGTGCCAGCAGCGCAGACTTTAGCAATCAGCCCCAGCATTTT. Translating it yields CASSADFSNQPQHF.

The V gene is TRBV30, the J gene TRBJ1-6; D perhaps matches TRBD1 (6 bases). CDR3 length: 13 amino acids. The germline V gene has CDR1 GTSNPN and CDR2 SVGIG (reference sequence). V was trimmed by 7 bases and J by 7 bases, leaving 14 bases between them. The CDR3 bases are TGTGCCTCCCCTCTAACAGGGAATTCACCCCTCCACTTT. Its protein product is CASPLTGNSPLHF.

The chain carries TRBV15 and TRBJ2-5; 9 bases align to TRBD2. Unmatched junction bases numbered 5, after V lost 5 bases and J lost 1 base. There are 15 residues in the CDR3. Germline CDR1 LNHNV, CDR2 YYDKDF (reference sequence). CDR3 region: CATSFPREGQETQYF. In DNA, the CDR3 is TGTGCCACCAGCTTCCCGCGGGAGGGCCAAGAGACCCAGTACTTC.

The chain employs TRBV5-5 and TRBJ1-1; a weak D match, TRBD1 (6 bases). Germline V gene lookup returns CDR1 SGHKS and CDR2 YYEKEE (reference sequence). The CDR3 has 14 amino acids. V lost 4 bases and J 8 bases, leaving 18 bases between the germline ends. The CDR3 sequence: CASSPGLDSPEAFF. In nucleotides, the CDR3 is TGTGCCAGCAGCCCCGGATTGGACAGTCCGGAAGCTTTCTTT.

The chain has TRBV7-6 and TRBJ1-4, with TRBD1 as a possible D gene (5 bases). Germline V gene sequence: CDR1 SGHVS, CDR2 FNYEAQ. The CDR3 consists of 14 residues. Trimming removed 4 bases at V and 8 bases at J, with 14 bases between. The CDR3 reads CASSSQGFGEKLFF. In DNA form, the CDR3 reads TGTGCCAGCAGCTCCCAGGGCTTCGGGGAAAAACTGTTTTTT.

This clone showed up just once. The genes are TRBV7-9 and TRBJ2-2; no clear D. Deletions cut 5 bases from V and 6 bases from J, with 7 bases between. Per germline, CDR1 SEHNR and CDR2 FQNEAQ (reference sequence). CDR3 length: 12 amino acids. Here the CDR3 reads CASSTRPGELFF. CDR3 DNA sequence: TGTGCCAGCAGCACCAGGCCCGGGGAGCTGTTTTTT.